One and the same sample provided the 15 T cell receptor beta chains below, sequenced in a study of blood T cells in healthy people across ages. A second PCR, run for about 6 to 12 cycles, used a sample-barcoded 5' primer plus a J-beta primer mix. TCRdb itself ran the 5' RACE reads through MiXCR, one entry per CDR3 protein. Of about 1 million distinct CDR3 sequences listed, less than 50% were seen once; the top ten hold 15% to 20%. The sample comprised blood. The receptors were sampled from a woman aged 60-70 years in good health.

The gene calls are TRBV15 and TRBJ2-5; 10 bases are shared with TRBD2. The J call is uncertain, as TRBJ2-7 better fits the DNA end. The CDR3 covers 15 residues. Per germline, CDR1 LNHNV and CDR2 YYDKDF (reference sequence). The CDR3 region has the DNA TGTGCCACCAGCAAATTCCTAGCGGGAGTTTACGAGCAGTACTTC. It translates to CATSKFLAGVYEQYF.

This clonotype turned up a few times. The DNA of the CDR3 is TGCAGCGCCGGACTAGCGGGAGGGACCGAGCAGTACTTC. Amino acids: CSAGLAGGTEQYF. The chain is built from TRBV29-1 and TRBJ2-7; the match to TRBD2 covers 15 bases. The V segment lost 7 bases and the J segment 6 bases; nucleotides outside the gene matches: 4. Germline assignment: CDR1 SQVTM and CDR2 ANQGSEA. This CDR3 has 13 amino acids.

The chain links TRBV6-4 to TRBJ2-1; perhaps D is TRBD1 or TRBD2 (5 bases each). Germline V gene lookup returns CDR1 MRHNA and CDR2 SNTAGT. The CDR3 sequence is 16 residues long. Trimming shortened V by 2 bases and J by 9 bases, and 20 bases separated the two germline ends. The CDR3 loop is CASSDGGSDVTSEQFF. CDR3 coding DNA: TGTGCCAGCAGTGACGGGGGTAGCGACGTAACCAGTGAGCAGTTCTTC.

As concerns this clonotype: A read error may account for a junction end that differs from germline. The CDR3 loop is CASSHGWIDGYTF. In DNA, the CDR3 is TGTGCCAGTAGCCACGGGTGGATTGATGGCTACACCTTC. V gene TRBV3-1 combines with J gene TRBJ1-2; D gene ambiguous. The CDR3 length is 13 residues. From germline, CDR1 is LGHDT and CDR2 YNNKEL (reference sequence).

In this sample, this clonotype turned up a few times. The genes are TRBV7-9 and TRBJ2-4; D not resolved. Germline-derived CDR1 and CDR2 are SEHNR and FQNEAQ (reference sequence). V lost 1 base and J 13 bases, leaving 14 bases between the germline ends. There are 13 residues in the CDR3. The DNA of the CDR3 is TGTGCCAGCAGCTTAGGGACGGCGAATTTACAGTACTTC. Residues: CASSLGTANLQYF.

This chain uses TRBV15 with TRBJ2-7; 7 bases are a match to TRBD2. With V trimmed by 6 bases and J by 7 bases, 15 bases remained unmatched. The CDR3 spans 15 residues. Per germline, CDR1 LNHNV and CDR2 YYDKDF (reference sequence). The CDR3 region has the DNA TGTGCCACCAGTCCTGGCGGGAGCTCCTACAATGAGCAGTACTTC. The encoded protein is CATSPGGSSYNEQYF. Looking up the rest from reference TRBV15 and TRBJ2-7 gives the full variable domain: DAMVIQNPRYQVTQFGKPVTLSCSQTLNHNVMYWYQQKSSQAPKLLFHYYDKDFNNEADTPDNFQSRRPNTSFCFLDIRSPGLGDTAMYLCATSPGGSSYNEQYFGPGTRLTVT.

This clonotype was seen at least ten times. The rearrangement joins TRBV21-1 to TRBJ2-7. TRBV21-1 is a recognized pseudogene. The CDR3 loop spans 11 amino acids. The CDR3 coding sequence is TGTGCCAGCAGCAAGCCCTACGAGCAGTACTTC. Translated: CASSKPYEQYF.

J is TRBJ2-7 and V is TRBV4-1; TRBD1 matches 11 bases. V was clipped by 0 bases and J by 4 bases; unmatched bases: 8. The V gene's germline CDR1 is MGHRA and CDR2 YSYEKL. The CDR3 totals 17 residues. The CDR3 loop is CASSQDFEGQGVYEQYF. Here the CDR3 DNA reads TGCGCCAGCAGCCAAGATTTTGAGGGACAGGGGGTTTACGAGCAGTACTTC.

This chain joins TRBV3-1 and TRBJ1-2; D not resolved. The CDR3 has 13 amino acids. V dropped 0 bases and J dropped 9 bases, with 11 bases sitting between them. Germline V CDR1 and CDR2: LGHDT, YNNKEL (reference sequence). This chain's CDR3 is CASSQDVGQRYTF. The CDR3 bases are TGTGCCAGCAGCCAAGATGTAGGGCAGCGCTACACCTTC. The full variable domain, rest sourced from reference TRBV3-1 and TRBJ1-2, is DTAVSQTPKYLVTQMGNDKSIKCEQNLGHDTMYWYKQDSKKFLKIMFSYNNKELIINETVPNRFSPKSPDKAHLNLHINSLELGDSAVYFCASSQDVGQRYTFGSGTRLTVV.

Details on this clonotype: At one boundary the junction diverges from the germline segment, which might be a read error. V and J are TRBV25-1 and TRBJ2-3; D not certain. The CDR3 consists of 13 residues. In germline, CDR1 is MGHDK, CDR2 SYGVNS. CDR3: CVSSESGTDTQYF. The CDR3 DNA reads TGTGTCAGCAGTGAGTCAGGCACAGATACGCAGTATTTT.

A note on this clonotype: Relative to the germline gene, one junction end is altered; a read error may explain this. The V call is TRBV7-9, the J call TRBJ1-6; no firm D call. The germline CDR1 and CDR2 sequences are SEHNR and FQNEAQ (reference sequence). CDR3 length: 15 residues. The CDR3 protein is CASNFSPEWNSPLHF. The CDR3 nucleotides are TGTGCCAGCAACTTTTCCCCAGAGTGGAATTCGCCCCTCCACTTT. The entire variable domain, with the rest obtained from reference TRBV7-9 and TRBJ1-6, is as follows: DTGVSQNPRHKITKRGQNVTFRCDPISEHNRLYWYRQTLGQGPEFLTYFQNEAQLEKSRLLSDRFSAERPKGSFSTLEIQRTEQGDSAMYLCASNFSPEWNSPLHFGNGTRLTVT.

This chain connects TRBV28 to TRBJ1-1, with a tentative D call TRBD1 (5 bases). The CDR3 is made up of 14 amino acids. From germline, CDR1 is MDHEN and CDR2 SYDVKM. Trimming took 6 bases from V and 3 from J, leaving 14 bases between them. The chain's CDR3 is CASRAQDKDTEAFF. The DNA for the CDR3 is TGTGCCAGCAGAGCGCAGGACAAGGACACTGAAGCTTTCTTT. The entire variable domain, with the rest obtained from reference TRBV28 and TRBJ1-1, is as follows: DVKVTQSSRYLVKRTGEKVFLECVQDMDHENMFWYRQDPGLGLRLIYFSYDVKMKEKGDIPEGYSVSREKKERFSLILESASTNQTSMYLCASRAQDKDTEAFFGQGTRLTVV.

This clonotype has just one count. This chain uses TRBV7-8 with TRBJ2-1; TRBD2 agrees at 7 bases. V was pared by 6 bases and J by 4 bases, with 12 bases of the junction left unmatched. Per germline, CDR1 SGHVS and CDR2 FQNEAQ. The CDR3 runs 16 residues. Here the CDR3 reads CASRLTSESSYNEQFF. The CDR3 bases are TGTGCCAGCAGACTCACTAGCGAGAGTTCGTACAATGAGCAGTTCTTC.

This sequence joins TRBV20-1 and TRBJ2-7, with TRBD2 identical over 7 bases. This CDR3 is built from 13 residues. Germline-derived CDR1 and CDR2 are DFQATT and SNEGSKA (reference sequence). Trimming cost V 5 bases and J 7 bases; bases outside gene matches: 11. This chain's CDR3 is CSAGAGRGGEQYF. CDR3 sequence (DNA): TGCAGTGCTGGAGCAGGAAGGGGAGGGGAGCAGTACTTC.

V gene TRBV2 combines with J gene TRBJ2-5; D is undetermined. The J call may not be correct, given that the DNA end is closer to TRBJ2-7. The germline V gene has CDR1 SNHLY and CDR2 FYNNEI. The CDR3 sequence is 15 residues long. CDR3 DNA sequence: TGTGCCAGCAAGATAGCAGCCCTAATCTCCTACGAGCAGTACTTC. Translating gives CASKIAALISYEQYF.